This entry describes one T cell receptor beta chain. What it recognizes is unknown. This sample was taken from a study of shared clonotypes between healthy human individuals. Findings of the study overall: Sharing across four donors was seen in around 5% of naive CD4 clonotypes.

Data came from immunoSEQ multiplex PCR; TCRdb stores just in-frame clones and leaves some out. The sample contains around 2.1 million clones, 95% of which appear only once. J gave up 5 bases and V 2 bases, and 4 bases lay outside the gene matches. Germline V CDR1 and CDR2: SGHRS, YFSETQ. This CDR3 has 14 amino acids. The rearrangement joins TRBV5-1 to TRBJ2-1; 7 nucleotides line up with TRBD1. The TCR was taken from a man between 18 and 35 years old in good health. Sequenced input: naive CD4+ T cells sorted from blood. Subset indicated: CD45RA+ positively selected. CDR3 DNA sequence: TGCGCCAGCAGCTTAGGGACAGCAAACAATGAGCAGTTCTTC. Protein: CASSLGTANNEQFF.